This T cell receptor beta chain was recovered during a study of blood T cell repertoires in COVID-19. On the study more broadly: T cells, B-cell-depleted T cells, or PBMCs supplied cDNA or gDNA.

Germline V lookup: CDR1 MNHNY, CDR2 SVGAGI (reference sequence). After removal of 5 bases from V and 4 bases from J, the junction contained 7 bases not matched to a gene. The CDR3 runs to 14 residues. The method was immunoSEQ multiplex PCR; TCRdb's version includes in-frame clones alone and lacks a portion of them. The top ten hold around 3.4% of the sample, which has 250,000 to 300,000 clones, around three quarters seen once. Sequenced input: peripheral blood. The chain couples TRBV6-6 to TRBJ1-1; TRBD1 matches 7 bases. This TCR came from a woman older than 75 with acute or convalescent COVID-19. The CDR3 loop is CASSNLGGLTEAFF. Here the CDR3 DNA reads TGTGCCAGCAGTAACCTAGGGGGCCTCACTGAAGCTTTCTTT.